The 26 T cell receptor beta chains given below trace back to one sample, sequenced in a study of blood T cell repertoires in COVID-19. This table comes from immunoSEQ multiplex PCR, and its TCRdb copy is limited to in-frame clones, with some not included. The table records about 130,000 clones, about 86% of them present only once. The source material was PBMCs or T cells enriched from blood (not recorded which). The receptors stem from a man aged 50-60 years who had recovered from COVID-19.

V usage is TRBV4-3 and J usage is TRBJ2-1; D may be TRBD2 (7 bases). This CDR3 is 16 amino acids long. V lost 1 base and J lost 4, with 14 bases in between. Germline V gene sequence: CDR1 LGHNA, CDR2 YSLEER. The CDR3: CASSQGVGGLYNEQFF. DNA for the CDR3: TGCGCCAGCAGCCAAGGCGTGGGGGGGCTGTACAATGAGCAGTTCTTC.

This chain uses TRBV29-1 with TRBJ2-7, with TRBD2 matching 16 bases. CDR3 length: 20 residues. Trimming took 5 bases from V and 5 from J; bases not matched to a gene: 21. Looked up from germline, CDR1 is SQVTM and CDR2 is ANQGSEA. CDR3 protein: CSVLSPQIGTSGGGVHEQYF. The CDR3 region has the DNA TGCAGCGTTCTCTCCCCCCAGATAGGGACTAGCGGGGGGGGCGTCCACGAGCAGTACTTC.

V is TRBV6-2 or TRBV6-3 and J is TRBJ2-1; 9 bases agree with TRBD2. V was clipped by 2 bases and J by 0 bases; unmatched bases: 8. The germline V gene has CDR1 MNHEY and CDR2 SVGEGT. There are 18 residues in the CDR3. The CDR3 DNA reads as TGTGCCAGCAGTTACGTACTAGCGGGCGCTAGCTCCTACAATGAGCAGTTCTTC. Translation: CASSYVLAGASSYNEQFF.

This clone was observed a few times. The chain combines TRBV2 with TRBJ2-2, with TRBD2 matching over 9 bases. This CDR3 has 15 residues. The germline V gene encodes CDR1 SNHLY and CDR2 FYNNEI. The V and J ends lost 2 bases and 7 bases, in that order; junction bases with no gene match: 5. The CDR3 is CASSESGGSGGELFF. CDR3 DNA sequence: TGTGCCAGCAGTGAAAGCGGGGGGAGTGGCGGGGAGCTGTTTTTT.

The V and J genes are TRBV10-1 and TRBJ2-2, with a tentative D call TRBD2 (6 bases). Trimming left V 4 bases short and J 6 bases short, with 15 bases between. The CDR3 covers 15 residues. Germline loops: CDR1 WNHNN, CDR2 SYGVQD (reference sequence). The CDR3 region has the DNA TGCGCCAGCAGTGCTGTGAGGAGGGGTCCCGGGGAGCTGTTTTTT. This gives the protein CASSAVRRGPGELFF.

This clone occurred once. The genes are TRBV1 and TRBJ2-7; the tabulated D call, TRBD1, remains unverified against the DNA. TRBV1 is a pseudogene locus. CDR3 size: 14 residues. The CDR3 nucleotides read TGCACCAGCAGCCAAGCAGTCCGATCCTACGAGCAGTACTTC. This codes for CTSSQAVRSYEQYF.

The V and J genes are TRBV19 and TRBJ2-1; 8 bases map to TRBD1. The CDR3 is made up of 15 amino acids. Germline V gene sequence: CDR1 LNHDA, CDR2 SQIVND (reference sequence). V gave up 3 bases and J gave up 7 bases; unmatched junction bases: 8. This CDR3 reads CASSMSGGSLNEQFF. The CDR3 DNA follows: TGTGCCAGTAGTATGTCAGGGGGCTCTTTGAATGAGCAGTTCTTC. The full variable domain, completed using reference TRBV19 and TRBJ2-1, is DGGITQSPKYLFRKEGQNVTLSCEQNLNHDAMYWYRQDPGQGLRLIYYSQIVNDFQKGDIAEGYSVSREKKESFPLTVTSAQKNPTAFYLCASSMSGGSLNEQFFGPGTRLTVL.

V gene TRBV4-1 combines with J gene TRBJ2-2; perhaps TRBD1 as D (6 bases). Trimming took off 3 bases at V and 0 bases at J, with 14 bases between the two ends. CDR1 is MGHRA, CDR2 YSYEKL, per germline. This CDR3 region has 17 residues. CDR3 region: CASSHGTNPTNTGELFF. CDR3 in DNA: TGCGCCAGCAGCCACGGGACAAATCCGACGAACACCGGGGAGCTGTTTTTT.

The chain joins TRBV19 to TRBJ2-7; no definite D call. Germline V gene lookup returns CDR1 LNHDA and CDR2 SQIVND (reference sequence). The V end lost 1 base, the J end lost 0 bases, and 4 bases lay between the germline ends. This CDR3 has 13 amino acids. The CDR3 loop reads CASSIAVSYEQYF. The DNA for the CDR3 is TGTGCCAGTAGTATAGCGGTCTCCTACGAGCAGTACTTC. Supplemented by reference TRBV19 and TRBJ2-7, the full variable domain reads DGGITQSPKYLFRKEGQNVTLSCEQNLNHDAMYWYRQDPGQGLRLIYYSQIVNDFQKGDIAEGYSVSREKKESFPLTVTSAQKNPTAFYLCASSIAVSYEQYFGPGTRLTVT.

The chain recombines TRBV18 with TRBJ2-7; TRBD1 matches 9 bases. V shed 3 bases, J shed 6 bases, and the junction held 9 bases outside the gene matches. This CDR3 region has 15 residues. Germline V gives CDR1 KGHSH, CDR2 LQKENI. CDR3 protein: CASSPGQGWDVEQYF. DNA for the CDR3: TGTGCCAGCTCACCCGGACAGGGGTGGGACGTCGAGCAGTACTTC.

The chain's CDR3 is CASSQKPGEETQYF. In DNA, the CDR3 is TGCGCCAGCAGCCAAAAACCGGGTGAAGAGACCCAGTACTTC. The genes are TRBV4-1 and TRBJ2-5; D gene uncertain. Trimming left V 2 bases short and J 3 bases short, with 10 bases between. Germline assignment: CDR1 MGHRA and CDR2 YSYEKL. The CDR3 sequence is 14 residues long.

This clone was seen more than once but under ten times. V usage is TRBV10-3 and J usage is TRBJ1-2, with TRBD1 matching 7 bases. The CDR3 consists of 14 residues. Trimming took 4 bases from V and 4 from J; bases not matched to a gene: 6. From germline, CDR1 is ENHRY and CDR2 SYGVKD. The CDR3 protein is CAISGGQLFYGYTF. Written as DNA, the CDR3 is TGTGCCATCAGTGGGGGACAGCTTTTCTATGGCTACACCTTC.

The rearrangement joins TRBV5-1 to TRBJ2-3; a possible D gene is TRBD2 (6 bases). V was pared by 1 base and J by 3 bases, with 12 bases between. Germline assignment: CDR1 SGHRS and CDR2 YFSETQ. The CDR3 sequence is 15 residues long. CDR3 loop: CASSLTAGPTDTQYF. Written as DNA, the CDR3 is TGCGCCAGCAGCTTGACGGCGGGGCCGACAGATACGCAGTATTTT.

The chain links TRBV7-6 to TRBJ1-6, with D tentatively TRBD1 (5 bases). With 3 bases removed from V and 5 bases from J, the gap between germline ends came to 14 bases. This CDR3 comprises 16 residues. From germline, CDR1 is SGHVS and CDR2 FNYEAQ. CDR3 sequence reads: CASSFYPPGNNSPLHF. The CDR3 DNA reads TGTGCCAGCAGCTTTTATCCGCCAGGGAATAATTCACCCCTCCACTTT.

V gene TRBV24-1 combines with J gene TRBJ1-6; no definite D call. This CDR3 contains 13 residues. Trimming removed 5 bases at V and 9 bases at J, with 10 bases between. Germline CDR1 and CDR2: KGHDR and SFDVKD. The CDR3 nucleotides read TGTGCCACCAGTGGAGGTATCGGTTCACCCCTCCACTTT. This translates into CATSGGIGSPLHF.

The rearrangement uses TRBV24-1 and TRBJ2-2, with 8 bases fitting TRBD1. Germline V lookup: CDR1 KGHDR, CDR2 SFDVKD. This CDR3 is 12 amino acids long. V dropped 9 bases and J dropped 6; count of bases not matched to a gene: 2. The CDR3 DNA reads as TGTGCCACCGGACAGGGATCCGGGGAGCTGTTTTTT. Translation: CATGQGSGELFF.

This rearrangement joins TRBV19 to TRBJ1-1; D gene uncertain. From germline, CDR1 is LNHDA and CDR2 SQIVND (reference sequence). The CDR3 covers 13 residues. V was clipped by 8 bases and J by 0 bases, with 10 bases between them. CDR3 nucleotide sequence: TGTGCCAGTGGAGTATCCGTGAACACTGAAGCTTTCTTT. This gives the protein CASGVSVNTEAFF. The entire variable domain, with the rest obtained from reference TRBV19 and TRBJ1-1, is as follows: DGGITQSPKYLFRKEGQNVTLSCEQNLNHDAMYWYRQDPGQGLRLIYYSQIVNDFQKGDIAEGYSVSREKKESFPLTVTSAQKNPTAFYLCASGVSVNTEAFFGQGTRLTVV.

The gene calls are TRBV18 and TRBJ1-1, with D maybe TRBD1 (6 bases). The CDR3 extends over 14 amino acids. Trimming took 2 bases from V and 11 from J, leaving 18 bases between them. Germline assignment: CDR1 KGHSH and CDR2 LQKENI. The CDR3 region has the DNA TGTGCCAGCTCACCAGAGGACAGCGGGATTAGGGCTTTCTTT. Amino acids: CASSPEDSGIRAFF.

The chain recombines TRBV7-2 with TRBJ2-5, with 7 bases that match TRBD2. Trimming took 6 bases from V and 5 from J; bases not matched to a gene: 3. In germline, CDR1 is SGHTA, CDR2 FQGNSA. The length of the CDR3 is 12 residues. DNA of the CDR3: TGTGCCAGCAGGGTGGGAGGGGAGACCCAGTACTTC. Its translation: CASRVGGETQYF.

The V call is TRBV19, the J call TRBJ2-1, with D perhaps TRBD2 (6 bases). Trimming cost V 3 bases and J 4 bases, with 10 bases left between them. Germline V gene lookup returns CDR1 LNHDA and CDR2 SQIVND (reference sequence). The CDR3 is made up of 14 amino acids. CDR3 protein: CASSIGGEYNEQFF. CDR3 coding DNA: TGTGCCAGTAGTATCGGCGGGGAGTACAATGAGCAGTTCTTC.

The J gene is TRBJ1-4, the V gene TRBV10-3; D may be TRBD1 (6 bases). The V and J ends lost 0 bases and 6 bases respectively, with 11 bases between them. Germline V gives CDR1 ENHRY, CDR2 SYGVKD. The CDR3 sequence is 15 residues long. This CDR3 is CAISESWGLDEKLFF. The CDR3 DNA sequence: TGTGCCATCAGTGAGTCATGGGGGCTTGATGAAAAACTGTTTTTT.

The V call is TRBV28, the J call TRBJ1-1; D is undetermined. V gave up 1 base and J gave up 1 base, with 7 bases separating them. From germline, CDR1 is MDHEN and CDR2 SYDVKM. The CDR3 has 14 amino acids. CDR3 DNA: TGTGCCAGCAGTTTATCTATGAGGAACACTGAAGCTTTCTTT. Protein product: CASSLSMRNTEAFF.

The chain has TRBV6-5 and TRBJ2-3; 7 bases agree with TRBD2. The J segment lost 2 bases and the V segment lost 7 bases, leaving 9 bases of the junction unmatched. The CDR3 loop spans 15 amino acids. Per germline, CDR1 MNHEY and CDR2 SVGAGI. CDR3 nucleotide sequence: TGTGCCAGCATAAGGCTAGCGGTCCTCACAGATACGCAGTATTTT. Amino acids: CASIRLAVLTDTQYF.

The count of this clone is one. The chain joins TRBV19 to TRBJ1-5; D may be TRBD1 (5 bases). V lost 9 bases, J lost 4 bases, and 16 bases lay in between. Germline assignment: CDR1 LNHDA and CDR2 SQIVND (reference sequence). The CDR3 is 14 residues long. In DNA, the CDR3 is TGTGCCAGGGATCCCGGGACTAGAAATCAGCCCCAGCATTTT. Protein product: CARDPGTRNQPQHF.

The chain has TRBV5-1 and TRBJ2-1; TRBD1 aligns across 10 bases. V lost 1 base and J lost 8; bases outside the gene matches: 3. CDR1 and CDR2 from the germline V gene are SGHRS and YFSETQ. The CDR3 covers 14 residues. CDR3 in amino acids: CASSLRDRGHEQFF. The DNA for the CDR3 is TGCGCCAGCAGCTTGCGGGACAGGGGACATGAGCAGTTCTTC.

The V call is TRBV4-3, the J call TRBJ1-2; D is unresolved. The CDR3 has 12 amino acids. Germline CDR1 reads LGHNA; CDR2 reads YSLEER. V shed 1 base and J shed 7 bases, with 7 bases lying between them. The CDR3 here is CASSQGLFGYTF. The CDR3 DNA is TGCGCCAGCAGCCAAGGTCTATTTGGCTACACCTTC.